This section outlines one TCR beta chain sequence together with its context. It has no known antigen specificity. The input lacks base qualities; no much larger clone sits a single base away. Whole blood was collected in K2EDTA tubes by collaborating institutions according to the institutions' own protocols. For TCRbeta analysis, collaborator samples were shipped as frozen whole blood, as isolated PBMCs, or as DNA extracted from either sample type. The data stem from a study of blood T cell repertoires in COVID-19 (dated by TCRdb to the early 2020s). Notes on the research overall: The collaborator samples originated in the United States, Italy and Spain and spanned the acute and convalescent phases of COVID-19. The material from the prospective study consisted of cDNA or gDNA derived from T cells, B-cell-depleted T cells, or PBMCs. Subjects who had been exposed to COVID-19, were actively infected with it, or had recovered from it provided the deeply sampled blood TCRbeta repertoires that made up the dataset. The repertoires were released in a freely available public database meant as a resource for research on the immune response to SARS-CoV-2. The samples were drawn from the first 160 participants of the ongoing ImmuneRACE study and from some 1,300 subjects provided by 6 global collaborators. Sample metadata almost always included a de-identified subject ID, COVID-19 status, age in years and sex. Where HLA class I and class II types were available, the types were taken from metadata supplied by the sample provider, not from assay-based typing.

In the germline V gene, CDR1 corresponds to LGHNA and CDR2 to YNFKEQ. V is pruned by 0 bases and J by 1 base, leaving 3 bases of the junction without a gene match. Including cysteine and phenylalanine, the CDR3 has 16 amino acids. The kept DNA is CDR3 alone, 48 bases in frame from the first base. TCRbeta CDR3 regions were amplified from genomic DNA by means of the immunoSEQ Assay, a bias-controlled multiplex PCR. The source study handled its data this way. The number of nucleated cells in each sample was estimated by amplification of reference gene primers within the assay. Sequence reads were collapsed and filtered to measure the absolute abundance of every unique TCRbeta CDR3 rearrangement. For each sample, productive Simpson clonality was calculated as the square root of Simpson's diversity index over productive rearrangements. The immuneACCESS repertoire file appears here via TCRdb, limited to in-frame rearrangements. These files lack a portion of the clones; in checked studies, under half of the deficit traces to unresolved V genes, and the cause of the others is not known. That table supplies the V and J calls and clone size; D and trimming were determined from the DNA. The sample contains some 54,000 clones, about four fifths of them found a single time. Under 8.5% of the sample is taken by the ten largest.

Beyond this particular receptor, the publication reports: How much clinical and demographic metadata was included differed by source and by participant, and the metadata was provided uncurated.

Sequenced material: peripheral blood. The chain is made from TRBV4-2 and TRBJ2-3, with 8 middle bases fitting TRBD2. This TCR came from a man aged 70-80 years with active COVID-19. At the DNA level, the sequence is TGTGCCAGCAGCCAAGACCCAGCGGGGGGCACAGATACGCAGTATTTT. It translates to CASSQDPAGGTDTQYF.